This T cell receptor beta chain was recovered during a study of STAT5B mutations in CD4+ large granular lymphocyte leukemia. General study results and limits: Without putative leukemic clones, patient CD4-sorted repertoires remained more clonal than healthy CD4+ repertoires.

Concerning this clone itself: Its antigen remains unidentified.

The protocol was immunoSEQ multiplex PCR, while the TCRdb copy is restricted to in-frame clones and leaves out a portion. The table records approximately 52,000 clones, about 70% of them present only once. This CDR3 spans 15 amino acids. V gave up 0 bases and J gave up 4 bases, with 13 bases separating them. Germline V gene lookup returns CDR1 MNHEY and CDR2 SVGAGI. V gene TRBV6-5 combines with J gene TRBJ2-7; a possible D gene is TRBD1 (5 bases). The sequenced sample consisted of CD4+ T cells from blood buffy coats. This TCR was sampled from a human donor in good health. This chain's CDR3 is CASSYSDAGLYEQYF. The DNA of the CDR3 is TGTGCCAGCAGTTACTCTGATGCAGGGTTGTACGAGCAGTACTTC.